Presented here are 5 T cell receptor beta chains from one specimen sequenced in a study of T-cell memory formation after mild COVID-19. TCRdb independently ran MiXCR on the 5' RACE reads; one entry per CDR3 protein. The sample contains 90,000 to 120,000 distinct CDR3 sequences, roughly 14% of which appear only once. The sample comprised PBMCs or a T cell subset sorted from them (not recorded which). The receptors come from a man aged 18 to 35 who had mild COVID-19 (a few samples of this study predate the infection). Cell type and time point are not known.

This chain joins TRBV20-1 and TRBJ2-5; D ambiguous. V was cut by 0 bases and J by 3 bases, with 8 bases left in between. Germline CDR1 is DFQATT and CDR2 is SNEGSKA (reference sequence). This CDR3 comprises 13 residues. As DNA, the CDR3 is TGCAGTGCTAGAGATTTAAGGGAAGAGACCCAGTACTTC. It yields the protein CSARDLREETQYF.

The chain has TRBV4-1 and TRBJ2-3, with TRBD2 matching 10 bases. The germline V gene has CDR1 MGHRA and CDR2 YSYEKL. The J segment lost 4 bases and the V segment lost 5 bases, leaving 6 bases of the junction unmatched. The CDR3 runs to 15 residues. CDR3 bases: TGCGCCAGCAGCAAAGCGGGGGGGACCTCAGATACGCAGTATTTT. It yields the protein CASSKAGGTSDTQYF.

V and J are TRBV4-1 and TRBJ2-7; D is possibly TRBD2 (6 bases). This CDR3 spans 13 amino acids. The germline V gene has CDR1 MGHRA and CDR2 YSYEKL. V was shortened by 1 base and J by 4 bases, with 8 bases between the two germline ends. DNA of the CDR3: TGCGCCAGCAGCCAAGTTGGGACTTACGAGCAGTACTTC. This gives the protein CASSQVGTYEQYF.

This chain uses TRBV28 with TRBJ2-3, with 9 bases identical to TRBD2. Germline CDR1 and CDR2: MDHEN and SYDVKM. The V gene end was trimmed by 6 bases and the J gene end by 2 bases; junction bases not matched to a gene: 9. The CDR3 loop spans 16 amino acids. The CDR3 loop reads CASSFRAGGITDTQYF. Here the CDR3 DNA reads TGTGCCAGCAGCTTCCGAGCGGGGGGAATCACAGATACGCAGTATTTT.

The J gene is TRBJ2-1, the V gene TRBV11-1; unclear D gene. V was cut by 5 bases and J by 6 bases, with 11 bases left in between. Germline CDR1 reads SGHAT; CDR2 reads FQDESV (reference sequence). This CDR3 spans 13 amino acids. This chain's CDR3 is CASSHIGLNEQFF. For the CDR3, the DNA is TGTGCCAGCAGCCATATCGGGCTCAATGAGCAGTTCTTC.